A single sample is the source of the 24 T cell receptor beta chains below, sequenced in a study of T cell changes during pregnancy in multiple sclerosis. Generated by immunoSEQ multiplex PCR, the TCRdb table keeps only in-frame clones and is missing some. The sample lists 45,000 or so clones, 70% to 90% occurring once. Specimen: CD8+ T cells from peripheral blood mononuclear cells, collected after pregnancy. These receptors all come from a female donor in good health, enrolled as a control in a pregnancy study.

The genes are TRBV1 and TRBJ2-7; the table gives TRBD2 as D, unverified against the DNA. TRBV1 constitutes a pseudogene. The CDR3 consists of 16 residues. In nucleotides, the CDR3 is TGCGACAGCAGGTGGTTTGTGGGGGGGCAAGACTACGAGCAGTACTTC. This sequence encodes CDSRWFVGGQDYEQYF.

By its share, this clone is medium-sized. Other DNA sequences in the same sample also yield this CDR3. The rearrangement links TRBV5-1 to TRBJ1-1, with 9 positions matching TRBD1. Germline loops: CDR1 SGHRS, CDR2 YFSETQ. This CDR3 has 13 amino acids. Trimming cost V 4 bases and J 11 bases; bases outside gene matches: 9. The DNA of the CDR3 is TGCGCCAGCAGCACCCGGGACAGGGCTTCGGCTTTCTTT. It encodes CASSTRDRASAFF.

This rearrangement joins TRBV6-1 to TRBJ2-1, with D possibly matching TRBD1 (6 bases). CDR3 length equals 16 residues. Germline V gives CDR1 MNHNS, CDR2 SASEGT. Trimming cost V 4 bases and J 10 bases, with 23 bases left between them. The CDR3 loop is CASSAIDSQGQLEQFF. CDR3 nucleotide sequence: TGTGCCAGCAGTGCAATCGATTCCCAAGGACAGTTGGAGCAGTTCTTC.

V usage is TRBV27 and J usage is TRBJ2-3; 10 bases align to TRBD1. CDR1 is MNHEY, CDR2 SMNVEV, per germline (reference sequence). Trimming at V came to 2 bases and at J to 4 bases, leaving 6 bases not matched to a gene. The CDR3 spans 16 residues. The CDR3 spells CASSLTRDRGPDTQYF. In nucleotides, the CDR3 is TGTGCCAGCAGTTTAACCCGGGACAGGGGCCCAGATACGCAGTATTTT.

The V gene is TRBV7-9, the J gene TRBJ2-5; perhaps TRBD2 as D (6 bases). This CDR3 contains 15 residues. From germline, CDR1 is SEHNR and CDR2 FQNEAQ (reference sequence). V was clipped by 4 bases and J by 0 bases, with 12 bases between them. The CDR3 DNA is TGTGCCAGCAGCTCCAGGCGGGGAAACCAAGAGACCCAGTACTTC. Its translation: CASSSRRGNQETQYF.

This rearrangement joins TRBV6-5 to TRBJ1-5, with TRBD1 identical over 7 bases. This CDR3 spans 15 amino acids. V was pared by 5 bases and J by 8 bases, with 12 bases of the junction left unmatched. Per the germline V gene, CDR1 is MNHEY and CDR2 is SVGAGI. CDR3 coding DNA: TGTGCCAGCAGTCCGGACAGGTCCCGCGGGGAGCCCCAGCATTTT. This sequence encodes CASSPDRSRGEPQHF.

This clone has a single count. This chain joins TRBV30 and TRBJ2-7, with D possibly TRBD2 on 5 matching bases. Between the trimmed V and J ends, which lost 0 bases and 3 bases, there was a span of 9 bases. CDR1 is GTSNPN, CDR2 SVGIG, per germline (reference sequence). The CDR3 length is 13 residues. As DNA, the CDR3 is TGTGCCTGGAGTGTATACGGGAACTACGAGCAGTACTTC. Translation: CAWSVYGNYEQYF.

The gene calls are TRBV4-1 and TRBJ2-7; maybe TRBD2 (6 bases). The V and J ends lost 1 base and 3 bases respectively, with 10 bases between them. This CDR3 has 14 amino acids. Germline V gene lookup returns CDR1 MGHRA and CDR2 YSYEKL. Here the CDR3 reads CASSQVVADYEQYF. CDR3 coding DNA: TGCGCCAGCAGCCAAGTGGTAGCGGACTACGAGCAGTACTTC.

CDR3 protein: CASSRGGELFF. The CDR3 DNA reads as TGTGCCAGCTCCCGGGGCGGGGAGCTGTTTTTT. V usage is TRBV27 and J usage is TRBJ2-2, with D possibly TRBD2 on 5 matching bases. V was pared by 8 bases and J by 7 bases, with 8 bases between. Germline assignment: CDR1 MNHEY and CDR2 SMNVEV (reference sequence). The CDR3 is 11 residues long.

The V and J genes are TRBV4-3 and TRBJ1-2; TRBD1 might be the D (5 bases). Trimming took 4 bases from V and 3 from J, leaving 12 bases between them. CDR1 is LGHNA and CDR2 is YSLEER in the germline V gene. The CDR3 runs to 14 residues. Written as DNA, the CDR3 is TGCGCCAGCAGCCCATCGGGGGGGGACTATGGCTACACCTTC. It is translated as CASSPSGGDYGYTF.

This clone has more than one count but fewer than ten. This chain links TRBV7-9 with TRBJ1-2; D is unresolved. Germline loops: CDR1 SEHNR, CDR2 FQNEAQ (reference sequence). This CDR3 is 13 amino acids long. V was pared by 0 bases and J by 5 bases, with 7 bases between. For the CDR3, the DNA is TGTGCCAGCAGCTTAGCGGGCAGTTATGGCTACACCTTC. Amino acid sequence: CASSLAGSYGYTF.

In its sample, this clone was seen once. This chain joins TRBV27 and TRBJ2-3; 11 nucleotides agree with TRBD1. The CDR3 loop spans 17 amino acids. With V trimmed by 3 bases and J by 5 bases, 10 bases remained unmatched. Germline values: CDR1 MNHEY, CDR2 SMNVEV (reference sequence). Written as DNA, the CDR3 is TGTGCCAGCAGTTTCGGAGGGAGGGGACAGGGGGGAGATACGCAGTATTTT. It yields the protein CASSFGGRGQGGDTQYF.

The chain recombines TRBV27 with TRBJ1-2; 8 bases match TRBD1. The germline V gene has CDR1 MNHEY and CDR2 SMNVEV (reference sequence). V lost 6 bases and J lost 6; bases outside the gene matches: 6. The CDR3 extends over 13 amino acids. This CDR3 reads CASSPDRVDGYTF. The CDR3 DNA sequence: TGTGCCAGCAGCCCGGACAGGGTTGATGGCTACACCTTC.

The rearrangement joins TRBV11-1 to TRBJ1-3, with D unclear. Trimming left V 3 bases short and J 0 bases short, with 15 bases between. This CDR3 spans 17 amino acids. CDR1 and CDR2 from the germline V gene are SGHAT and FQDESV (reference sequence). The CDR3 loop reads CASSLRWRTSSGNTIYF. CDR3 coding DNA: TGTGCCAGCAGCTTGCGGTGGCGGACTAGCTCTGGAAACACCATATATTTT.

The V call is TRBV6-1, the J call TRBJ2-7; D is uncertain. V lost 3 bases to trimming and J lost 0 bases, with 9 bases between them. CDR3 length equals 14 residues. Germline lookup yields CDR1 MNHNS and CDR2 SASEGT. The CDR3 protein is CASSDPGASYEQYF. The CDR3 nucleotides read TGTGCCAGCAGTGACCCGGGTGCCTCCTACGAGCAGTACTTC.

The V and J genes are TRBV4-2 and TRBJ2-7; TRBD1 aligns across 10 bases. The CDR3 is 17 amino acids. The V segment lost 4 bases and the J segment 5 bases; nucleotides outside the gene matches: 14. CDR1 and CDR2 (germline): LGHNA, YNFKEQ. The DNA of the CDR3 is TGTGCCAGCAGCCCCATAGGCGTCGGACAGGGGGTCCACGAGCAGTACTTC. Translation gives CASSPIGVGQGVHEQYF.

The chain employs TRBV7-3 and TRBJ1-6; TRBD1 might be the D (6 bases). V lost 5 bases and J 4 bases, leaving 9 bases between the germline ends. The CDR3 covers 14 residues. CDR1 is SGHTA and CDR2 is FQGTGA in the germline V gene. CDR3 DNA: TGTGCCAGCAGCGCACAGGGTTATAATTCACCCCTCCACTTT. Residues: CASSAQGYNSPLHF.

The chain carries TRBV5-6 and TRBJ1-5; D is undetermined. The germline V and J ends were trimmed by 3 bases and 3 bases, with 4 bases remaining between them. The germline V gene has CDR1 SGHDT and CDR2 YYEEEE. The length of the CDR3 is 12 residues. CDR3 sequence (DNA): TGTGCCAGCAGCTCCTACAATCAGCCCCAGCATTTT. Amino acids: CASSSYNQPQHF.

The chain joins TRBV9 to TRBJ2-7; 11 nucleotides align to TRBD2. CDR3 length: 14 amino acids. Germline V lookup: CDR1 SGDLS, CDR2 YYNGEE. After removal of 3 bases from V and 4 bases from J, the junction contained 3 bases not matched to a gene. In DNA, the CDR3 is TGTGCCAGCAGCGCGGGACTAGCGGATTACGAGCAGTACTTC. Protein: CASSAGLADYEQYF.

V and J are TRBV7-8 and TRBJ2-5; D possibly corresponds to TRBD1 (6 bases). In germline, CDR1 is SGHVS, CDR2 FQNEAQ. The CDR3 runs to 14 residues. V lost 1 base to trimming and J lost 7 bases, with 13 bases between them. In DNA, the CDR3 is TGTGCCAGCAGCTTAGTAGGGGGACCAGGGACCCAGTACTTC. It codes for CASSLVGGPGTQYF.

The chain carries TRBV27 and TRBJ2-7, with 9 bases lining up with TRBD1. The germline CDR1 and CDR2 sequences are MNHEY and SMNVEV (reference sequence). There are 15 residues in the CDR3. Trimming removed 8 bases from V and 2 bases from J; junction bases left unmatched: 10. Here the CDR3 reads CASSQGTGYPYEQYF. The CDR3, as DNA: TGTGCCAGCTCGCAGGGGACAGGGTACCCCTACGAGCAGTACTTC.

The chain is built from TRBV25-1 and TRBJ2-3; D might be TRBD2 (6 bases). This CDR3 spans 16 amino acids. The V gene lost 1 base and the J gene lost 1 base, with 12 bases spanning the gap. Germline assignment: CDR1 MGHDK and CDR2 SYGVNS. DNA for the CDR3: TGTGCCAGCAGTGAATGGTCCGGCGGGGGCACAGATACGCAGTATTTT. Its translation is CASSEWSGGGTDTQYF.

CDR3 bases: TGCAGCGCCCTCACAGGGTTGGATGGCTACACCTTC. The encoded protein is CSALTGLDGYTF. The chain employs TRBV29-1 and TRBJ1-2, with D tentatively TRBD1 (6 bases). Germline CDR1 is SQVTM and CDR2 is ANQGSEA. V shed 7 bases and J shed 6 bases, with 15 bases lying between them. The CDR3 length is 12 residues.

The chain couples TRBV5-5 to TRBJ2-7; TRBD1 matches 7 bases. CDR3 length: 15 amino acids. The germline CDR1 and CDR2 sequences are SGHKS and YYEKEE (reference sequence). With 4 bases clipped from V and 3 bases from J, the junction kept 10 bases outside the gene matches. The CDR3 region has the DNA TGTGCCAGCAGCCCGAGTTTACAGGGGAACTACGAGCAGTACTTC. Residues: CASSPSLQGNYEQYF.